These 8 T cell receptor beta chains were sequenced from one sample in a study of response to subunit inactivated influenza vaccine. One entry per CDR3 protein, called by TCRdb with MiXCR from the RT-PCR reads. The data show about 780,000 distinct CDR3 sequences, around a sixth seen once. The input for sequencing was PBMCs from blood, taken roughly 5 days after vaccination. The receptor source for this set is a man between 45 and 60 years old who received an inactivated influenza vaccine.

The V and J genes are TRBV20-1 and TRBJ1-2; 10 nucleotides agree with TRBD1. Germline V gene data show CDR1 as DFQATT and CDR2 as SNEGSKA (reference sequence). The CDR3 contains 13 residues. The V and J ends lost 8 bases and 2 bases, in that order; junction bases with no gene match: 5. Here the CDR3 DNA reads TGCAGTCCGGAGGGACAGGGGAACTATGGCTACACCTTC. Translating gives CSPEGQGNYGYTF.

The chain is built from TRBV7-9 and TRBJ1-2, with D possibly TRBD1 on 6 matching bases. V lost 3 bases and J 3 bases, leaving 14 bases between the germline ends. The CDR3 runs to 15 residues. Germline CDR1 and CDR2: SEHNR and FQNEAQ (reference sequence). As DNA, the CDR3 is TGTGCCAGCAGCTTTCAGGAGGGGGGAGACTATGGCTACACCTTC. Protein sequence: CASSFQEGGDYGYTF.

The CDR3 sequence is CASSQEAGQLQETQYF. The CDR3 coding sequence is TGCGCCAGCAGCCAAGAGGCGGGACAGCTTCAAGAGACCCAGTACTTC. The rearrangement uses TRBV4-1 and TRBJ2-5; tentative D call: TRBD1 (7 bases). From germline, CDR1 is MGHRA and CDR2 YSYEKL. V lost 0 bases to trimming and J lost 2 bases, with 13 bases between them. There are 16 residues in the CDR3.

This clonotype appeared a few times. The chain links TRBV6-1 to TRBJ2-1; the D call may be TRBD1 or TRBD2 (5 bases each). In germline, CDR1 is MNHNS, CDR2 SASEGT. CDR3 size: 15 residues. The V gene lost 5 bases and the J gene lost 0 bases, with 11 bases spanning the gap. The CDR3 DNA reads TGTGCCAGCAGTCGGGACCCAAGCTCCTACAATGAGCAGTTCTTC. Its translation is CASSRDPSSYNEQFF.

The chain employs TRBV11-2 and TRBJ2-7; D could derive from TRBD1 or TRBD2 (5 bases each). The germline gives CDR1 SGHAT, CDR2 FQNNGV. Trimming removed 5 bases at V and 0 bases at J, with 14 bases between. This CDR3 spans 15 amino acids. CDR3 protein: CASSQTDGASYEQYF. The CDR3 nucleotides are TGTGCCAGCAGCCAGACGGACGGGGCCTCCTACGAGCAGTACTTC.

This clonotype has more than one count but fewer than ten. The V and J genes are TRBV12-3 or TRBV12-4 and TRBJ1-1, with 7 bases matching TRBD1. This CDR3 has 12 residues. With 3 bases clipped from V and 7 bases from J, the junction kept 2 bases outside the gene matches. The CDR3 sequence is CASSFPGGEAFF. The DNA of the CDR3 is TGTGCCAGCAGTTTTCCAGGGGGTGAAGCTTTCTTT.

In DNA, the CDR3 is TGTGCCAGCAGTCCCCGATCAGACAGCCTCTCTGGGGCCAACGTCCTGACTTTC. This translates into CASSPRSDSLSGANVLTF. V is TRBV12-3 or TRBV12-4 and J is TRBJ2-6, with D possibly TRBD1 on 5 matching bases. V gave up 5 bases and J gave up 0 bases, with 17 bases separating them. CDR3 size: 18 residues.

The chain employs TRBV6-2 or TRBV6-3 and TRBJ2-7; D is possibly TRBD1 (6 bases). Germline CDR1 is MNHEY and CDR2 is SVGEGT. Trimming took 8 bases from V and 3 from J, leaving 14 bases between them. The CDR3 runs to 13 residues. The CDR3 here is CASFDRSRYEQYF. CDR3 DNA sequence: TGTGCCAGCTTCGACAGGTCTCGCTACGAGCAGTACTTC.